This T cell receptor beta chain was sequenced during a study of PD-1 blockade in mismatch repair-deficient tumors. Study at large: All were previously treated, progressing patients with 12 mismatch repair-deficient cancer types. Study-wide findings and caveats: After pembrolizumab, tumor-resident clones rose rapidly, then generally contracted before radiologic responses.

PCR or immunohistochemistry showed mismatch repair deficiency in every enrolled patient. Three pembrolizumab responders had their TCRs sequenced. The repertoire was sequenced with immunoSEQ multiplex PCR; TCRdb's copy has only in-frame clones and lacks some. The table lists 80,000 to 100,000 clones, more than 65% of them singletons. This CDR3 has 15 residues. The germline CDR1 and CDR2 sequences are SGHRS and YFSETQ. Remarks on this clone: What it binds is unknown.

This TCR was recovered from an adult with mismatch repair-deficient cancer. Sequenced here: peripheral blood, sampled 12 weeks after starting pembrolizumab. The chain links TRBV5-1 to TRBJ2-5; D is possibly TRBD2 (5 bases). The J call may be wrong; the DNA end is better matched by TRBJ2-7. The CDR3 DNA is TGCGCCAGCAGCTTGGTGGGCGGGCTCAGCTACGAGCAGTACTTC. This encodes CASSLVGGLSYEQYF.